The entry that follows covers one T cell receptor (beta chain) sequence. CDR3 length equals 13 residues. Trimming left V 0 bases short and J 8 bases short, with 7 bases between. Germline V gene data show CDR1 as SGHTA and CDR2 as FQGNSA. The use of a sample-barcoded 5' primer and a J-beta primer mix characterized a second PCR of about 7 to 12 cycles. TCRdb itself ran the 5' RACE reads through MiXCR, one entry per CDR3 protein. The sample holds around 870,000 distinct CDR3 sequences; 25% to 35% are singletons and the top ten take around 15%. The data stem from a study of blood T cells in healthy people across ages.

The chain employs TRBV7-2 and TRBJ2-2; the D is unclear. The clonotype was recovered from a woman aged 80 or older in good health. Sequencing was performed on blood. The CDR3 DNA is TGTGCCAGCAGCTTAGCGCTGGTGGGGGAGCTGTTTTTT. Translated, it gives CASSLALVGELFF.